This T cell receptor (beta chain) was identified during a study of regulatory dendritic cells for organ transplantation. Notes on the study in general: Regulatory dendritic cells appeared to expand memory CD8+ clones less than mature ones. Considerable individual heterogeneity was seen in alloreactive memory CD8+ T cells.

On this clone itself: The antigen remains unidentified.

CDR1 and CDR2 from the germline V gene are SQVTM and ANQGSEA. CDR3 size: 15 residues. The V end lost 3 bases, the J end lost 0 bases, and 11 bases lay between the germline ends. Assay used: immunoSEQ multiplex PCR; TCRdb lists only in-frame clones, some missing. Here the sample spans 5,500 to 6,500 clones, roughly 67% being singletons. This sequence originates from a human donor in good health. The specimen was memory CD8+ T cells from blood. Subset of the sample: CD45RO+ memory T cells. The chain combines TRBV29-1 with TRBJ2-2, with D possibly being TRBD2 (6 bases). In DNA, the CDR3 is TGCAGCGTTGACACGGGAGCGGCGAACACCGGGGAGCTGTTTTTT. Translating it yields CSVDTGAANTGELFF.